This entry is about one T cell receptor beta chain. Its antigen has not been determined. Base qualities are missing; no much larger clone stands one base away. TCRbeta CDR3 regions were amplified from genomic DNA using the immunoSEQ Assay, a bias-controlled multiplex PCR. In the original analysis: Within the assay, amplification of reference gene primers was used to estimate how many nucleated cells each sample contained. Sequence reads were collapsed and filtered to measure the absolute abundance of every unique TCRbeta CDR3 rearrangement. For each sample, productive Simpson clonality was calculated as the square root of Simpson's diversity index over productive rearrangements. TCRdb retrieved this table from immuneACCESS and kept in-frame rearrangements only. Not all clones are present; in checked studies, unresolved V genes account for under half, and no reason is known for the remainder. V and J calls and clone size follow that table, whereas D and trimming were derived from the DNA. The sample table records 70,000 to 95,000 clones; roughly 92% of these occur just once. 2.5% to 3% of the sample belongs to the ten largest clones.

In the germline V gene, CDR1 corresponds to MNHEY and CDR2 to SVGAGI. V has 6 bases trimmed and J has 4 bases trimmed; junction bases matching no gene number 3. The CDR3 covers 14 residues, taking in both the cysteine and the phenylalanine. Here the CDR3 DNA is all that survives: 42 bases in frame from base 1. This sample stems from a study of blood T cell repertoires in COVID-19 (dated by TCRdb to about 2020). Notes on the research overall: Collaborator samples came from the United States, Italy and Spain and covered acute and convalescent phases of COVID-19. The material from the prospective study consisted of cDNA or gDNA derived from T cells, B-cell-depleted T cells, or PBMCs. A de-identified subject ID, COVID-19 status, age in years and sex were almost always included in the sample metadata. Subjects who had been exposed to COVID-19, were actively infected with it, or had recovered from it provided the deeply sampled blood TCRbeta repertoires that made up the dataset. The samples were drawn from the first 160 participants of the ongoing ImmuneRACE study and from some 1,300 subjects provided by 6 global collaborators. A freely available public database, intended as a resource for researchers studying the immune response to SARS-CoV-2, is where the repertoires were released. Where available, HLA class I and class II types were obtained from metadata supplied by the sample provider rather than from assay-based typing. Points the paper makes about the study in general: The amount of clinical and demographic metadata varied by source and participant and was provided uncurated.

In Seattle, one collaborating source enrolled patients while the infection was active and tracked those patients longitudinally over the course of disease. Each collaborating institution followed its own protocols to collect whole blood in K2EDTA tubes. For TCRbeta analysis, collaborator samples were shipped as frozen whole blood, as isolated PBMCs, or as DNA extracted from either sample type. The chain is assembled from TRBV6-5 and TRBJ1-6, with 7 central nucleotides matching TRBD1. The sequenced sample was peripheral blood. The TCR originated in a man aged 50 to 60 with COVID-19, enrolled during active disease. CDR3 reads: CASSRDRYNSPLHF. The bases read TGTGCCAGCAGCCGGGACAGATATAATTCACCCCTCCACTTT.